Listed here are 27 T cell receptor beta chains from one sample, sequenced in a study of T cells expressing NK-cell markers. TCRdb reanalyzed the 5' RACE reads and collapses them to one entry per CDR3 protein, without DNA. Its table records a few hundred thousand distinct CDR3 sequences. The sequencing sample was made of blood T cells: a sorted CD56 or NKG2C T cell subset, CD4+ or CD8+ T cells, or bulk PBMC T cells (not recorded which). Every receptor here comes from a woman aged 45 to 65 in good health.

The chain is built from TRBV4-1 and TRBJ2-3; TCRdb's D call, TRBD2, is unchecked because there is no DNA. The CDR3 has 18 amino acids. Germline lookup yields CDR1 MGHRA and CDR2 YSYEKL. The CDR3 sequence is CASSHPGLAGGSADTQYF.

The chain has TRBV12-3 or TRBV12-4 and TRBJ2-3; TCRdb outputs TRBD1, but without DNA this stays unchecked. The CDR3 spans 13 residues. This CDR3 is CASSATGKHTQYF.

The chain uses TRBV20-1 and TRBJ2-5; with no DNA, the TCRdb D assignment of TRBD1 cannot be verified. The germline V gene encodes CDR1 DFQATT and CDR2 SNEGSKA (reference sequence). This CDR3 has 16 amino acids. The CDR3: CSASPAVAGAGETQYF.

The gene calls are TRBV20-1 and TRBJ2-4; the TCRdb call, TRBD2, lacks DNA for checking. From germline, CDR1 is DFQATT and CDR2 SNEGSKA (reference sequence). This CDR3 region has 13 residues. The CDR3 reads CSAQGEQQNIQYF.

The chain carries TRBV7-8 and TRBJ2-5; lacking DNA, the TRBD1 call made by TCRdb goes unchecked. Per the germline V gene, CDR1 is SGHVS and CDR2 is FQNEAQ. This CDR3 comprises 14 residues. The CDR3 is CASTRSGGQETQYF.

J is TRBJ2-1 and V is TRBV12-5; the D call of TRBD1 rests on TCRdb alone, since no DNA is present to check it. CDR1 LGHNT and CDR2 FRNRAP come from the germline V gene. The CDR3 extends over 14 amino acids. The CDR3 sequence is CASNRDRGWDEQFF.

This chain uses TRBV28 with TRBJ1-1. Germline values: CDR1 MDHEN, CDR2 SYDVKM. CDR3 length: 16 amino acids. The CDR3 sequence: CASSFPRQPLNTEAFF.

The chain combines TRBV7-2 with TRBJ2-7; without DNA, the TCRdb call of TRBD1 cannot be checked. Germline CDR1 is SGHTA and CDR2 is FQGNSA. This CDR3 is 15 amino acids long. The chain's CDR3 is CASSLGPGHYYEQYF.

The chain has TRBV5-1 and TRBJ2-1; TCRdb picks TRBD1, but there is no DNA to check that call. The CDR3 covers 14 residues. Germline V gene data show CDR1 as SGHRS and CDR2 as YFSETQ. The CDR3 sequence: CASSSHLGDNEQFF.

The V call is TRBV15, the J call TRBJ2-1. CDR1 is LNHNV and CDR2 is YYDKDF in the germline V gene (reference sequence). The CDR3 loop spans 15 amino acids. The chain's CDR3 is CATSRVGITYNEQFF.

This chain connects TRBV6-2 or TRBV6-3 to TRBJ2-5; TCRdb selects TRBD1, and the lack of DNA leaves this call unchecked. Germline loops: CDR1 MNHEY, CDR2 SVGEGT. This CDR3 is 16 amino acids long. The CDR3 region is CASSYLTGEIQETQYF.

The chain joins TRBV30 to TRBJ2-5; absent DNA, TCRdb's TRBD1 call cannot be checked. The V gene's germline CDR1 is GTSNPN and CDR2 SVGIG (reference sequence). This CDR3 contains 15 residues. CDR3 amino acids: CAWRSTGVPRETQYF. Variable domain in full (rest from reference TRBV30 and TRBJ2-5): SQTIHQWPATLVQPVGSPLSLECTVEGTSNPNLYWYRQAAGRGLQLLFYSVGIGQISSEVPQNLSASRPQDRQFILSSKKLLLSDSGFYLCAWRSTGVPRETQYFGPGTRLLVL.

The J gene is TRBJ2-2, the V gene TRBV24-1; TCRdb gives TRBD1 as the D gene, but with no DNA this cannot be confirmed. CDR1 and CDR2 (germline): KGHDR, SFDVKD. The CDR3 has 18 amino acids. The CDR3 sequence: CATSDTGFGTGYTGELFF.

The V and J genes are TRBV20-1 and TRBJ1-3. The V gene's germline CDR1 is DFQATT and CDR2 SNEGSKA (reference sequence). The CDR3 loop spans 14 amino acids. CDR3 in amino acids: CSAAAVRSGNTIYF.

This chain links TRBV20-1 with TRBJ1-5; the TCRdb D gene call, TRBD1, has no DNA to confirm it. Germline lookup yields CDR1 DFQATT and CDR2 SNEGSKA (reference sequence). This CDR3 contains 11 residues. CDR3 region: CSIPLGEAQHF.

The V gene is TRBV7-8, the J gene TRBJ2-4. The length of the CDR3 is 14 residues. The V gene's germline CDR1 is SGHVS and CDR2 FQNEAQ. The CDR3 reads CASSLAGLKNIQYF.

The chain's CDR3 is CASSFWTETYNEQFF. The chain uses TRBV11-3 and TRBJ2-1. CDR3 length: 15 amino acids. The germline V gene encodes CDR1 SGHNT and CDR2 YENEEA. The variable domain in full, completed from reference TRBV11-3 and TRBJ2-1, reads EAGVVQSPRYKIIEKKQPVAFWCNPISGHNTLYWYLQNLGQGPELLIRYENEEAVDDSQLPKDRFSAERLKGVDSTLKIQPAELGDSAVYLCASSFWTETYNEQFFGPGTRLTVL.

This CDR3 reads CATTKTDEQYF. This chain uses TRBV24-1 with TRBJ2-7. The germline V gene has CDR1 KGHDR and CDR2 SFDVKD. This CDR3 has 11 residues.

The gene calls are TRBV19 and TRBJ2-1; absent DNA, TCRdb's TRBD1 call cannot be checked. From germline, CDR1 is LNHDA and CDR2 SQIVND (reference sequence). The CDR3 loop spans 15 amino acids. The CDR3 protein is CASSIPGGNHNEQFF.

The chain has TRBV6-4 and TRBJ2-1; absent DNA, TCRdb's TRBD2 call cannot be checked. The length of the CDR3 is 14 residues. Germline loops: CDR1 MRHNA, CDR2 SNTAGT. The CDR3 sequence is CASRGVAGNHEQFF.

The CDR3 loop reads CSVSKMAPGEQFF. The chain is built from TRBV29-1 and TRBJ2-1; TCRdb calls TRBD1, which cannot be checked without DNA. The germline CDR1 and CDR2 sequences are SQVTM and ANQGSEA. The CDR3 has 13 amino acids.

The rearrangement uses TRBV20-1 and TRBJ2-7; without DNA, the TCRdb call of TRBD1 cannot be checked. This CDR3 is built from 13 residues. Germline CDR1 DFQATT, CDR2 SNEGSKA (reference sequence). The CDR3 sequence is CSAGDPLRYEQYF.

V gene TRBV7-2 combines with J gene TRBJ1-1. Germline values: CDR1 SGHTA, CDR2 FQGNSA. The CDR3 totals 14 residues. CDR3 loop: CASSLRGINTEAFF.

The rearrangement uses TRBV4-1 and TRBJ2-5; TCRdb's D gene call, TRBD1, goes unchecked for lack of DNA. The CDR3 has 15 amino acids. Germline lookup yields CDR1 MGHRA and CDR2 YSYEKL. The chain's CDR3 is CASSQGGRAGETQYF.

This chain connects TRBV7-9 to TRBJ2-2; the TCRdb call, TRBD2, lacks DNA for checking. There are 18 residues in the CDR3. CDR1 SEHNR and CDR2 FQNEAQ come from the germline V gene (reference sequence). The CDR3 here is CASSLLLPDSPGTGELFF.

The chain employs TRBV5-1 and TRBJ2-3; the D gene TCRdb calls, TRBD1, cannot be checked with no DNA. The CDR3 spans 16 residues. Germline V CDR1 and CDR2: SGHRS, YFSETQ. The CDR3 sequence is CASSPSTGVSTDTQYF. Drawing the rest from reference TRBV5-1 and TRBJ2-3, the complete variable domain is KAGVTQTPRYLIKTRGQQVTLSCSPISGHRSVSWYQQTPGQGLQFLFEYFSETQRNKGNFPGRFSGRQFSNSRSEMNVSTLELGDSALYLCASSPSTGVSTDTQYFGPGTRLTVL.

The chain carries TRBV24-1 and TRBJ1-4; TCRdb calls TRBD1, which cannot be checked without DNA. This CDR3 has 15 amino acids. The germline gives CDR1 KGHDR, CDR2 SFDVKD. The CDR3 region is CATSEPGTGGEKLFF.